One and the same sample provided the 17 T cell receptor beta chains below, sequenced in a study of human versus mouse CDR3 diversity and MHC coevolution. Here immunoSEQ multiplex PCR was the method, and the copy in TCRdb shows in-frame clones only, minus some. Altogether just under 60,000 clones are present, approximately 94% being singletons, with the ten largest covering under 20%. Sequencing was performed on naive CD4+ T cells from blood. Documented subset: CD45RO-negative CD62L-positive naive CD4 T cells. The origin of the receptors is a person between 60 and 69 years old in good health.

This clone was picked up one time. Here the CDR3 DNA reads TGTGCCAGCAGTGAGTCCGGGGGAGGCACCCTCCACTTT. This translates into CASSESGGGTLHF. The chain carries TRBV2 and TRBJ1-6; the D gene is possibly TRBD1 (5 bases). Trimming cost V 3 bases and J 14 bases, with 14 bases left between them. This CDR3 has 13 residues. CDR1 SNHLY and CDR2 FYNNEI come from the germline V gene.

The chain uses TRBV10-3 and TRBJ1-5, with 10 nucleotides matching TRBD1. V was clipped by 4 bases and J by 6 bases; unmatched bases: 3. The germline CDR1 and CDR2 sequences are ENHRY and SYGVKD. The CDR3 has 14 residues. The CDR3 DNA is TGTGCCATCAGTGGGGACAGGGGAGCTCAGCCCCAGCATTTT. The encoded protein is CAISGDRGAQPQHF.

The chain uses TRBV12-2 and TRBJ2-7; the table gives TRBD2 as D, unverified against the DNA. TRBV12-2 is marked as a pseudogene. This CDR3 has 19 amino acids. The CDR3 region is CASRLCSSGRAPSSYEQYF. In DNA, the CDR3 is TGTGCAAGTCGCTTATGTTCTAGCGGGAGGGCCCCTAGCTCCTACGAGCAGTACTTC.

The chain joins TRBV9 to TRBJ2-7; D perhaps matches TRBD2 (7 bases). Per germline, CDR1 SGDLS and CDR2 YYNGEE. This CDR3 comprises 13 residues. V gave up 9 bases and J gave up 2 bases, with 15 bases separating them. CDR3 nucleotide sequence: TGTGCCAACCGCGGGGAGGGGGCCTACGAGCAGTACTTC. Amino acids: CANRGEGAYEQYF.

The chain has TRBV10-1 and TRBJ1-2; TRBD1 matches at 8 bases. The CDR3 is 15 residues long. V lost 6 bases and J lost 2; bases outside the gene matches: 8. Germline V CDR1 and CDR2: WNHNN, SYGVQD (reference sequence). CDR3 bases: TGCGCCAGCAGCATGACCCGGACAGGGAACTATGGCTACACCTTC. Translated: CASSMTRTGNYGYTF.

This clone was found once. Other DNA sequences from this sample encode an identical CDR3 as well. The chain combines TRBV7-8 with TRBJ1-4, with TRBD1 as a possible D gene (5 bases). The CDR3 consists of 14 residues. From germline, CDR1 is SGHVS and CDR2 FQNEAQ. V lost 3 bases and J lost 7, with 12 bases in between. The CDR3 sequence: CASSLAPGGEKLFF. As DNA, the CDR3 is TGTGCCAGCAGCTTGGCCCCGGGGGGTGAAAAACTGTTTTTT.

The rearrangement links TRBV28 to TRBJ2-7, with 9 nucleotides matching TRBD2. Germline trimming cut 3 bases from V and 0 bases from J; bases unmatched to any gene: 9. The germline gives CDR1 MDHEN, CDR2 SYDVKM. The length of the CDR3 is 17 residues. CDR3 bases: TGTGCCAGCAGTTTCCCCAGGGGGGGACTAGCCTCCTACGAGCAGTACTTC. Residues: CASSFPRGGLASYEQYF. Drawing the rest from reference TRBV28 and TRBJ2-7, the complete variable domain is DVKVTQSSRYLVKRTGEKVFLECVQDMDHENMFWYRQDPGLGLRLIYFSYDVKMKEKGDIPEGYSVSREKKERFSLILESASTNQTSMYLCASSFPRGGLASYEQYFGPGTRLTVT.

The rearrangement joins TRBV7-9 to TRBJ1-1, with TRBD1 identical over 8 bases. The CDR3 covers 15 residues. V gave up 5 bases and J gave up 2 bases; unmatched junction bases: 7. Germline-derived CDR1 and CDR2 are SEHNR and FQNEAQ (reference sequence). CDR3 sequence reads: CASSRPDRVNTEAFF. The CDR3 bases are TGTGCCAGCAGCCGACCGGACAGGGTAAACACTGAAGCTTTCTTT. The variable domain in full, completed from reference TRBV7-9 and TRBJ1-1, reads DTGVSQNPRHKITKRGQNVTFRCDPISEHNRLYWYRQTLGQGPEFLTYFQNEAQLEKSRLLSDRFSAERPKGSFSTLEIQRTEQGDSAMYLCASSRPDRVNTEAFFGQGTRLTVV.

With respect to this clone: Other DNA variants within this sample encode the same CDR3. The chain carries TRBV18 and TRBJ2-7, with TRBD1 matching 9 bases. The CDR3 is 17 amino acids. Germline-derived CDR1 and CDR2 are KGHSH and LQKENI. J gave up 0 bases and V 6 bases, and 12 bases lay outside the gene matches. The CDR3 sequence is CASSPAGTGSLSYEQYF. In DNA, the CDR3 is TGTGCCAGCTCCCCCGCCGGGACAGGGTCCCTCTCCTACGAGCAGTACTTC.

The count of this clone is one. This chain uses TRBV19 with TRBJ1-2, with no clear D. The CDR3 has 12 amino acids. Between the trimmed V and J ends, which lost 5 bases and 4 bases, there was a span of 8 bases. Germline CDR1 and CDR2: LNHDA and SQIVND (reference sequence). CDR3 sequence reads: CASSGDFYGYTF. DNA of the CDR3: TGTGCCAGTAGTGGCGACTTCTATGGCTACACCTTC.

As regards this clone: The identical CDR3 is also encoded by other nucleotide sequences in the sample. This chain links TRBV7-2 with TRBJ2-7; 7 positions match TRBD1. The germline V gene has CDR1 SGHTA and CDR2 FQGNSA. The CDR3 extends over 14 amino acids. Trimming cost V 5 bases and J 2 bases; bases outside gene matches: 6. In DNA, the CDR3 is TGTGCCAGCAGCCCGAGACAGGGAACCTACGAGCAGTACTTC. Protein product: CASSPRQGTYEQYF.

The chain recombines TRBV12-5 with TRBJ1-3; D perhaps matches TRBD1 (5 bases). V gave up 0 bases and J gave up 1 base, with 16 bases separating them. The CDR3 runs to 18 residues. Germline CDR1 LGHNT, CDR2 FRNRAP. Here the CDR3 reads CASGLVPTSRGSGNTIYF. CDR3 in DNA: TGTGCTAGTGGTTTGGTACCGACTAGCCGGGGGTCTGGAAACACCATATATTTT. Complete variable domain (other parts from reference TRBV12-5 and TRBJ1-3): DARVTQTPRHKVTEMGQEVTMRCQPILGHNTVFWYRQTMMQGLELLAYFRNRAPLDDSGMPKDRFSAEMPDATLATLKIQPSEPRDSAVYFCASGLVPTSRGSGNTIYFGEGSWLTVV.

The CDR3 nucleotides read TGTGCTAGTGGTTTACCTTTTGAGGGAGGCACAGATACGCAGTATTTT. Translating gives CASGLPFEGGTDTQYF. The chain employs TRBV12-5 and TRBJ2-3; TRBD2 might be the D (5 bases). Germline V gene data show CDR1 as LGHNT and CDR2 as FRNRAP. The CDR3 is made up of 16 amino acids. Deletions cut 3 bases from V and 1 base from J, with 14 bases between. The complete variable domain, with remaining parts taken from reference TRBV12-5 and TRBJ2-3, reads DARVTQTPRHKVTEMGQEVTMRCQPILGHNTVFWYRQTMMQGLELLAYFRNRAPLDDSGMPKDRFSAEMPDATLATLKIQPSEPRDSAVYFCASGLPFEGGTDTQYFGPGTRLTVL.

V and J are TRBV11-3 and TRBJ2-7; 7 positions match TRBD1. V lost 5 bases to trimming and J lost 2 bases; unmatched junction nucleotides: 6. This CDR3 is 14 amino acids long. CDR1 is SGHNT, CDR2 YENEEA, per germline. CDR3 residues: CASSPRQGTYEQYF. In nucleotides, the CDR3 is TGTGCCAGCAGCCCAAGACAGGGAACCTACGAGCAGTACTTC.

The gene calls are TRBV5-1 and TRBJ2-7; weak D call: TRBD1 (5 bases). This CDR3 is 14 amino acids long. In germline, CDR1 is SGHRS, CDR2 YFSETQ. The V end was cut by 7 bases, the J end by 1 base, with 15 bases between. The CDR3 coding sequence is TGCGCCAGCTCTGCGCAGGGTGGGTCCTACGAGCAGTACTTC. Amino acid sequence: CASSAQGGSYEQYF.

The chain carries TRBV19 and TRBJ1-2; a weak D match, TRBD1 (5 bases). Deletions cut 6 bases from V and 4 bases from J, with 15 bases between. The germline V gene encodes CDR1 LNHDA and CDR2 SQIVND (reference sequence). This CDR3 spans 14 amino acids. CDR3 in amino acids: CASSDRGTAYGYTF. The CDR3 DNA sequence: TGTGCCAGTAGCGATCGGGGGACGGCCTATGGCTACACCTTC.

The chain combines TRBV2 with TRBJ2-6; 7 positions match TRBD1. CDR3 size: 15 residues. V shed 7 bases, J shed 2 bases, and the junction held 5 bases outside the gene matches. Germline V CDR1 and CDR2: SNHLY, FYNNEI. CDR3 bases: TGTGCCAGCATTCAACAGGGGACTGGGGCCAACGTCCTGACTTTC. This gives the protein CASIQQGTGANVLTF.